Below are 10 T cell receptor beta chains sequenced from a single sample in a study of T cell responses to AZD1222 COVID-19 vaccine. TCRdb's copy holds only in-frame clones and misses some; the assay was immunoSEQ multiplex PCR. This sample carries over 110,000 clones, 93% of them seen once, and the ten largest clones take roughly 5%. The sequencing used peripheral blood, collected on day 0 of AZD1222 vaccination. The origin of the receptors is an adult in good health.

The V call is TRBV4-3, the J call TRBJ2-3, with 9 bases matching TRBD2. Looked up from germline, CDR1 is LGHNA and CDR2 is YSLEER. Unmatched junction bases numbered 3, after V lost 1 base and J lost 4 bases. This CDR3 spans 15 amino acids. The CDR3 protein is CASSQGAGGPDTQYF. The CDR3 DNA reads TGCGCCAGCAGCCAAGGAGCGGGGGGACCAGATACGCAGTATTTT.

The chain employs TRBV12-3 or TRBV12-4 and TRBJ2-1; D might be TRBD2 (5 bases). V was pared by 7 bases and J by 6 bases, with 10 bases between. This CDR3 spans 12 amino acids. The CDR3 DNA reads TGTGCCAGCAACCCACTAGGCAATGAGCAGTTCTTC. Protein product: CASNPLGNEQFF.

Written as DNA, the CDR3 is TGCAGCGTTGATAAGGGGGCGAACTATGGCTACACCTTC. Protein product: CSVDKGANYGYTF. The genes are TRBV29-1 and TRBJ1-2, with 7 bases matching TRBD1. The CDR3 extends over 13 amino acids. V shed 3 bases and J 2 bases; nucleotides not matched to a gene: 3. The germline V gene has CDR1 SQVTM and CDR2 ANQGSEA.

This clone came up a few times. The gene calls are TRBV30 and TRBJ2-7; D tentatively fits TRBD1 or TRBD2 (6 bases each). V lost 1 base, J lost 6 bases, and 10 bases lay in between. Germline loops: CDR1 GTSNPN, CDR2 SVGIG (reference sequence). This CDR3 has 12 amino acids. CDR3 sequence (DNA): TGTGCCTGGAGTGGGGGGGCAGGCGAGCAGTACTTC. It is translated as CAWSGGAGEQYF.

This chain connects TRBV4-3 to TRBJ1-5; D gene ambiguous. Trimming removed 1 base from V and 7 bases from J, with 11 bases in between. Germline CDR1 LGHNA, CDR2 YSLEER. CDR3 length: 14 residues. The CDR3 reads CASSQGRSGQPQHF. As DNA, the CDR3 is TGCGCCAGCAGCCAAGGGAGAAGCGGGCAGCCCCAGCATTTT.

V usage is TRBV7-9 and J usage is TRBJ2-5, with D maybe TRBD2 (6 bases). Trimming took off 6 bases at V and 5 bases at J, with 19 bases between the two ends. Looked up from germline, CDR1 is SEHNR and CDR2 is FQNEAQ (reference sequence). The CDR3 has 15 residues. The CDR3 nucleotides are TGTGCCAGCAGAAATCGGTGGGGGGTGGCGGAGACCCAGTACTTC. As protein: CASRNRWGVAETQYF.

The chain employs TRBV30 and TRBJ1-2; tentative D call: TRBD1 (5 bases). The CDR3 contains 12 residues. V lost 4 bases to trimming and J lost 4 bases, with 10 bases between them. Germline-derived CDR1 and CDR2 are GTSNPN and SVGIG (reference sequence). The CDR3 sequence is CAWTGQGYGYTF. The CDR3 DNA is TGTGCCTGGACAGGGCAGGGCTATGGCTACACCTTC.

The CDR3 nucleotides are TGTGCCAGTAGTATTGGCAGGGACGGCTACGAGCAGTACTTC. It encodes CASSIGRDGYEQYF. The chain has TRBV19 and TRBJ2-7; either TRBD1 or TRBD2 may fit D (5 bases each). Trimming stripped 3 bases from V and 3 bases from J, with 12 bases between. The CDR3 consists of 14 residues. Per germline, CDR1 LNHDA and CDR2 SQIVND (reference sequence).

The V call is TRBV7-9, the J call TRBJ2-1, with 10 bases aligning to TRBD2. This CDR3 has 14 residues. V shed 3 bases and J 6 bases; nucleotides not matched to a gene: 2. Germline V gene lookup returns CDR1 SEHNR and CDR2 FQNEAQ (reference sequence). CDR3 bases: TGTGCCAGCAGCTTGAGCGGGAGGGGCAATGAGCAGTTCTTC. It translates to CASSLSGRGNEQFF.

On this clone: At one end, the junction sequence differs from germline, possibly due to a read error. The V call is TRBV12-5, the J call TRBJ2-2; D gene unclear. This CDR3 spans 14 amino acids. In germline, CDR1 is LGHNT, CDR2 FRNRAP. The CDR3 region is CASFNAQNAGELFF. The CDR3 coding sequence is TGTGCTAGTTTTAATGCACAGAACGCCGGGGAGCTGTTTTTT.